This T cell receptor (beta chain) stems from a study of shared clonotypes between healthy human individuals. Produced via immunoSEQ multiplex PCR; TCRdb's table is partial and in-frame only. The sample has around 2.1 million clones, 85% to 95% seen once. The CDR3 is made up of 15 amino acids. CDR1 SGDLS and CDR2 YYNGEE come from the germline V gene. The V segment lost 2 bases and the J segment 2 bases; nucleotides outside the gene matches: 5. A word on this clone: The sample carries other DNA sequences with the same CDR3.

CD8 cells classed as naive were CD45RO-negative and positively selected for CCR7, excluding terminally differentiated effector memory CD45RA+ cells. Sequencing was performed on naive CD8+ T cells from PBMCs. The sequence was obtained from a man younger than 35 in good health. Some clones in this sample may be carry-over from other donors' samples. The V and J genes are TRBV9 and TRBJ1-1; TRBD1 aligns across 8 bases. The CDR3 loop reads CASSVETGVNTEAFF. The CDR3, as DNA: TGTGCCAGCAGCGTTGAGACAGGGGTAAACACTGAAGCTTTCTTT.